These 13 T cell receptor beta chains originate from one sample sequenced in a study of CD8 T cells in ankylosing spondylitis. TCRdb reprocessed the 5' RACE reads via MiXCR and lists one record per CDR3 protein. The sample holds some 250,000 distinct CDR3 sequences, more than 20% seen once. Sequencing was carried out using blood, either unsorted or a sorted T cell fraction (not recorded which). The receptors here all came from a male donor with ankylosing spondylitis or in good health (not recorded which).

This clonotype has only a few counts. The chain is built from TRBV10-3 and TRBJ2-7; D remains ambiguous. V was shortened by 7 bases and J by 0 bases, with 10 bases between the two germline ends. Germline V gene sequence: CDR1 ENHRY, CDR2 SYGVKD. The length of the CDR3 is 13 residues. CDR3 bases: TGTGCCATCAAAGGAGAAGTCTCCTACGAGCAGTACTTC. Protein sequence: CAIKGEVSYEQYF.

In its sample, this clonotype was seen many times. The CDR3 here is CVTVRSSSYNEQFF. CDR3 nucleotides: TGTGTCACCGTCCGGTCGAGCTCCTACAATGAGCAGTTCTTC. V and J are TRBV6-1 and TRBJ2-1, with D uncertain. The germline V gene has CDR1 MNHNS and CDR2 SASEGT. The CDR3 length is 14 residues.

This clonotype has just a few counts. CDR3 DNA: TGCAGCGTTGAAGGGACTAGCTCATACAATGAGCAGTTCTTC. This encodes CSVEGTSSYNEQFF. V and J are TRBV29-1 and TRBJ2-1, with 8 bases aligning to TRBD2. The V gene end was trimmed by 1 base and the J gene end by 4 bases; junction bases not matched to a gene: 3. CDR3 length: 14 amino acids. The germline gives CDR1 SQVTM, CDR2 ANQGSEA.

The chain has TRBV20-1 and TRBJ2-3; D uncertain. Germline assignment: CDR1 DFQATT and CDR2 SNEGSKA (reference sequence). Trimming took 6 bases from V and 6 from J, leaving 19 bases between them. This CDR3 has 14 residues. The CDR3 region is CSATSWSGRDTQYF. In DNA, the CDR3 is TGCAGTGCCACCTCCTGGTCTGGACGGGATACGCAGTATTTT.

In its sample, this clonotype was seen once. A much larger clone sits a single nucleotide away, making a read error possible. The genes are TRBV12-3 or TRBV12-4 and TRBJ2-1; D perhaps matches TRBD1 (6 bases). Trimming took 8 bases from V and 5 from J, leaving 19 bases between them. The CDR3 has 15 residues. Here the CDR3 reads CASVLSVGANNEQFF. In DNA form, the CDR3 reads TGTGCCAGCGTGCTTTCCGTGGGGGCTAACAATGAGCAGTTCTTC.

In this sample, this clonotype turned up many times. The chain employs TRBV20-1 and TRBJ1-1; D is unresolved. V shed 6 bases and J shed 3 bases, with 17 bases lying between them. The CDR3 totals 14 residues. In germline, CDR1 is DFQATT, CDR2 SNEGSKA (reference sequence). The CDR3 DNA is TGCAGTGCAGCCCCCCCCTGGTGGGACACTGAAGCTTTCTTT. Translated: CSAAPPWWDTEAFF.

Concerning this clonotype itself: The CDR3 does not close with the conserved phenylalanine or tryptophan, likely indicating a read error. The chain couples TRBV6-5 to TRBJ1-4; TRBD1 is a possible D gene (6 bases). The CDR3 loop spans 15 amino acids. The V end was cut by 0 bases, the J end by 10 bases, with 15 bases between. Germline V gene lookup returns CDR1 MNHEY and CDR2 SVGAGI. The CDR3 protein is CASSYSRGSGGKLFS. The CDR3 DNA reads as TGTGCCAGCAGTTACTCGAGGGGGTCAGGAGGAAAACTGTTTTCT.

The chain employs TRBV20-1 and TRBJ2-1; weak D call: TRBD2 (7 bases). V dropped 0 bases and J dropped 8 bases, with 11 bases sitting between them. Looked up from germline, CDR1 is DFQATT and CDR2 is SNEGSKA (reference sequence). The CDR3 spans 13 residues. The CDR3 sequence is CSARDPGGDEQFF. The CDR3 DNA reads as TGCAGTGCTAGAGATCCGGGGGGCGATGAGCAGTTCTTC.

This clonotype has ten or more counts. This CDR3 reads CASSELGYHGYTF. The CDR3 region has the DNA TGTGCCAGCAGTGAACTAGGGTACCATGGCTACACCTTC. This rearrangement joins TRBV6-1 to TRBJ1-2; D call uncertain. Germline V gene sequence: CDR1 MNHNS, CDR2 SASEGT. Trimming left V 2 bases short and J 6 bases short, with 10 bases between. CDR3 size: 13 residues.

There are a few counts of this clonotype. The chain recombines TRBV25-1 with TRBJ2-7, with D perhaps TRBD1 (5 bases). Per germline, CDR1 MGHDK and CDR2 SYGVNS. The CDR3 runs 13 residues. V was cut by 7 bases and J by 7 bases, with 17 bases left in between. The CDR3 is CASTQRAGSEQYF. CDR3 DNA: TGTGCCAGCACCCAGAGAGCAGGGTCTGAGCAGTACTTC.

The chain joins TRBV20-1 to TRBJ2-7; the D gene could be TRBD1 or TRBD2 (5 bases each). This CDR3 has 13 amino acids. Germline CDR1 and CDR2: DFQATT and SNEGSKA (reference sequence). Trimming took off 2 bases at V and 6 bases at J, with 14 bases between the two ends. CDR3 region: CSARLSGATEQYF. The CDR3 DNA follows: TGCAGTGCTAGACTCTCCGGGGCGACCGAGCAGTACTTC.

This clonotype was recorded at least ten times. This chain links TRBV20-1 with TRBJ2-7; the D gene is possibly TRBD1 (5 bases). Per the germline V gene, CDR1 is DFQATT and CDR2 is SNEGSKA (reference sequence). V was trimmed by 3 bases and J by 4 bases, leaving 16 bases between them. This CDR3 has 14 residues. In DNA form, the CDR3 reads TGCAGTGCTAGGCTGGACACGTTATTTTACGAGCAGTACTTC. Its protein product is CSARLDTLFYEQYF.

This clonotype was observed many times. V usage is TRBV7-9 and J usage is TRBJ1-5, with 8 bases aligning to TRBD1. Germline V lookup: CDR1 SEHNR, CDR2 FQNEAQ (reference sequence). V lost 5 bases to trimming and J lost 7 bases; unmatched junction nucleotides: 10. This CDR3 comprises 15 residues. The CDR3: CASSPTGVGLQPQHF. The CDR3, as DNA: TGTGCCAGCAGCCCGACAGGGGTGGGTTTGCAGCCCCAGCATTTT.